The rows below give T cell receptor beta chains drawn from one sample of a study of T cells of healthy individuals. TCRdb reanalysed the 5' RACE reads using MiXCR and keeps one entry per CDR3 protein. Of 38,000 or so distinct CDR3 sequences in the sample, 4% to 5.5% are singletons; the top ten hold approximately 8.5%. Receptor source: a human donor in good health. The conserved cysteine and the conserved F or W are not part of the CDR3 here. The D gene is left open where the match is weak.

V gene	J gene	D gene	CDR3 protein
TRBV7-9	TRBJ1-5	-	ASSPARNQPQH
TRBV6-2/TRBV6-3	TRBJ1-2	-	ASKEGRDLYGYT
TRBV4-3	TRBJ1-2	-	ASSPLQGSGGGYT
TRBV29-1	TRBJ2-7	-	SVAPTEGSYEQY
TRBV14	TRBJ1-1	-	ASSQVGRGTNTEAF
TRBV7-2	TRBJ2-1	-	ASSLDFNEQF
TRBV11-3	TRBJ1-6	-	ASSSGTPLH
TRBV14	TRBJ2-2	-	ASSQGAGELF
TRBV24-1	TRBJ2-2	-	ATSDPGALNTGELF
TRBV24-1	TRBJ2-1	-	ATSDLYNEQF
TRBV12-3/TRBV12-4	TRBJ2-2	TRBD2	ASSRLAGDGTGELF
TRBV20-1	TRBJ2-5	-	SAPTAEGWRETQY
TRBV12-3/TRBV12-4	TRBJ2-3	-	ASSLTGIVTDTQY
TRBV7-2	TRBJ1-2	-	ASSLEPGAGDGYT
TRBV11-2	TRBJ2-2	-	ASSLPRGGRLLQRELF
TRBV12-3/TRBV12-4	TRBJ1-5	-	ASSFGTGNQPQH
TRBV20-1	TRBJ2-3	-	SARVVWGAWTDTQY
TRBV7-9	TRBJ2-2	TRBD2	ASSFPSGRGGTGELF
TRBV6-2/TRBV6-3	TRBJ1-2	-	ASSYSMRGGAYGYT
TRBV6-5	TRBJ2-7	-	ASSYSLAGEQY
TRBV3-1	TRBJ2-1	-	ASSQDPPSYNEQF
TRBV9	TRBJ1-1	-	ASSVAGGATAEAF
TRBV20-1	TRBJ1-1	TRBD1	SAKLGTGDTEAF
TRBV5-1	TRBJ2-1	TRBD1	ASSLRSLGTGDGYEQF
TRBV7-9	TRBJ1-1	TRBD1	ASSLRTGNTEAF
TRBV30	TRBJ1-2	-	AWSVPNLHGYT
TRBV6-5	TRBJ1-2	-	ASSSWASDSFFSGYT
TRBV15	TRBJ2-7	TRBD2	ATSRGGSSYEQY
TRBV19	TRBJ1-2	-	ASSISSNYGYT
TRBV7-9	TRBJ2-1	TRBD2	ASSLGTSGNSYNEQF
TRBV24-1	TRBJ2-3	-	ATSDFIEGGTDTQY